This T cell receptor (beta chain) is from a study of blood T cell repertoires in COVID-19. In the study's own analysis: Estimates of nucleated cell counts were drawn from the amplification of reference gene primers. Data came from immunoSEQ multiplex PCR; TCRdb stores just in-frame clones and leaves some out. Clone size and V and J calls were adopted from that table, with D and trimming inferred from the DNA. The table lists 150,000 to 200,000 clones, approximately 80% of them singletons. This receptor was taken from a man between 40 and 49 years old who had recovered from COVID-19. The sample consisted of PBMCs or T cells enriched from blood (not recorded which).

The CDR3 loop is CASSSRTLPNTEAFF. CDR3 bases: TGTGCCAGCAGCTCTAGGACATTACCGAACACTGAAGCTTTCTTT. This chain uses TRBV13 with TRBJ1-1; the D gene is possibly TRBD1 (5 bases). The CDR3 sequence is 15 residues long. Trimming stripped 4 bases from V and 1 base from J, with 13 bases between. Germline V CDR1 and CDR2: PRHDT, FYEKMQ (reference sequence).